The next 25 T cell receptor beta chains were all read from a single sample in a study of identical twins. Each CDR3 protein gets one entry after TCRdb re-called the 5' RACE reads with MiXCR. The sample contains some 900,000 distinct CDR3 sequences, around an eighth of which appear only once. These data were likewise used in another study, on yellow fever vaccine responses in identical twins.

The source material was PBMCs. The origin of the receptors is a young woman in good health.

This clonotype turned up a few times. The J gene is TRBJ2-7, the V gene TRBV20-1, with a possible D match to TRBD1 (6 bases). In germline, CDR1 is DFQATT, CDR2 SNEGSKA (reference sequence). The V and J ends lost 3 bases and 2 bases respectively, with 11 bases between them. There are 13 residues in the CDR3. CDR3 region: CSASDRITYEQYF. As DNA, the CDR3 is TGCAGTGCTAGTGACAGGATCACCTACGAGCAGTACTTC.

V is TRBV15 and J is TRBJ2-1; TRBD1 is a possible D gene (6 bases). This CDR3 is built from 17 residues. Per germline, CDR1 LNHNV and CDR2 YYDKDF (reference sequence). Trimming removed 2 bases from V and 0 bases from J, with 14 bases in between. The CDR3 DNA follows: TGTGCCACCAGCAGAAGGACAGCCCCGAGCTCCTACAATGAGCAGTTCTTC. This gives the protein CATSRRTAPSSYNEQFF.

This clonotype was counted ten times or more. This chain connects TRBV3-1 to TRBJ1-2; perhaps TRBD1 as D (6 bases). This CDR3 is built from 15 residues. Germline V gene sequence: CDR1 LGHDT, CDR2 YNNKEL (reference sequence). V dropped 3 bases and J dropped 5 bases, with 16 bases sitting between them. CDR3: CASSHEQGRVYGYTF. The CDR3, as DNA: TGTGCCAGCAGCCACGAACAGGGCCGGGTATATGGCTACACCTTC.

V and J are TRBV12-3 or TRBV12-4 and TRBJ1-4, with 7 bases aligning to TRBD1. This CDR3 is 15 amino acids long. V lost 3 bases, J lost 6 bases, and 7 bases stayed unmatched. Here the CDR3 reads CASSLTRGKYEKLFF. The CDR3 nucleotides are TGTGCCAGCAGTTTGACCAGGGGGAAATATGAAAAACTGTTTTTT.

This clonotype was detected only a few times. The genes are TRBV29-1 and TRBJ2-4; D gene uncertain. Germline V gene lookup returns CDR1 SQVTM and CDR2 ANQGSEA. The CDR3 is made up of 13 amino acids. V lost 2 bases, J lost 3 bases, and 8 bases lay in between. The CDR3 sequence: CSVEWLGKNIQYF. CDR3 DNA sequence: TGCAGCGTTGAATGGCTAGGCAAAAACATTCAGTACTTC.

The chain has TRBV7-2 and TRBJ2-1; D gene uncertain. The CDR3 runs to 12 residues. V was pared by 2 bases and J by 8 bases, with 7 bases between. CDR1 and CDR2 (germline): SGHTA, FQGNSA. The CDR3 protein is CASSLTTDEQFF. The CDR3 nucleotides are TGTGCCAGCAGCTTAACAACGGATGAGCAGTTCTTC. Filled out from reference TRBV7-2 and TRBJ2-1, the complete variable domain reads GAGVSQSPSNKVTEKGKDVELRCDPISGHTALYWYRQSLGQGLEFLIYFQGNSAPDKSGLPSDRFSAERTGGSVSTLTIQRTQQEDSAVYLCASSLTTDEQFFGPGTRLTVL.

The CDR3 nucleotides read TGTGCCAGCAGCCGAAGCTTCCGAGAAGATACGCAGTATTTT. As protein: CASSRSFREDTQYF. V is TRBV27 and J is TRBJ2-3; D not resolved. Germline CDR1 and CDR2: MNHEY and SMNVEV (reference sequence). Deletions cut 6 bases from V and 5 bases from J, with 15 bases between. The CDR3 has 14 amino acids.

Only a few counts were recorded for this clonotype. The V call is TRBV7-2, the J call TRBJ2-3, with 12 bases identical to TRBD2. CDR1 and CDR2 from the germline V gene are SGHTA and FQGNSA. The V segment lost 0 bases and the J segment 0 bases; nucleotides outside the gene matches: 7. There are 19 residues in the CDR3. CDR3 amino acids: CASSLAWGLAGGSTDTQYF. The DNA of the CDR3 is TGTGCCAGCAGCTTAGCCTGGGGCCTAGCGGGAGGGAGCACAGATACGCAGTATTTT.

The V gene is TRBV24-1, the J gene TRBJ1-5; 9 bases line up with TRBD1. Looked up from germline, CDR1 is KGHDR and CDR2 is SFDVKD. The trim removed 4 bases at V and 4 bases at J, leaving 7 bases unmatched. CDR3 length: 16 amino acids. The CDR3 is CATSEGGTGNNQPQHF. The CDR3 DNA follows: TGTGCCACCAGTGAGGGGGGGACAGGGAATAATCAGCCCCAGCATTTT.

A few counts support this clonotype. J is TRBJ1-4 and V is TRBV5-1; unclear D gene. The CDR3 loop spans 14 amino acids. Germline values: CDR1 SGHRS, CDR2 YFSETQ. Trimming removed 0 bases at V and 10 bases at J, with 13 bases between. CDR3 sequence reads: CASSLGPEKGKLFF. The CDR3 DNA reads TGCGCCAGCAGCTTGGGGCCAGAGAAAGGAAAACTGTTTTTT.

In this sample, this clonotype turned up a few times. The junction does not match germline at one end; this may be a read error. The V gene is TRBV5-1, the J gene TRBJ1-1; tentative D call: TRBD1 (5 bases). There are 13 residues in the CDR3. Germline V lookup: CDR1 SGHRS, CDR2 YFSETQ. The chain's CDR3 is CASRVQENAEAFF. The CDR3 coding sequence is TGCGCCAGCCGCGTACAGGAGAACGCTGAAGCTTTCTTT. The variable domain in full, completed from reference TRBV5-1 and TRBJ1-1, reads KAGVTQTPRYLIKTRGQQVTLSCSPISGHRSVSWYQQTPGQGLQFLFEYFSETQRNKGNFPGRFSGRQFSNSRSEMNVSTLELGDSALYLCASRVQENAEAFFGQGTRLTVV.

In DNA, the CDR3 is TGCAGCGTCAAGACGGATGATAGCAATCAGCCCCAGCATTTT. Protein product: CSVKTDDSNQPQHF. V and J are TRBV29-1 and TRBJ1-5, with no clear D. This CDR3 is built from 14 residues. From germline, CDR1 is SQVTM and CDR2 ANQGSEA. Trimming took 6 bases from V and 0 from J, leaving 12 bases between them.

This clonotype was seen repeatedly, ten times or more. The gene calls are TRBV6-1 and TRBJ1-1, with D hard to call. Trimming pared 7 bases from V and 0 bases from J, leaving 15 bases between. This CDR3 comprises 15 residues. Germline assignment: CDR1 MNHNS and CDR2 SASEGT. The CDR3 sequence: CASIPRFFMNTEAFF. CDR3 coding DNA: TGTGCCAGCATCCCCAGGTTTTTTATGAACACTGAAGCTTTCTTT.

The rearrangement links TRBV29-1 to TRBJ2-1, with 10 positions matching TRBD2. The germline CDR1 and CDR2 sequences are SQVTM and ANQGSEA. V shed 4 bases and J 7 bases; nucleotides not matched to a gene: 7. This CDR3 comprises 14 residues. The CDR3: CSVVPSGRRNEQFF. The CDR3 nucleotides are TGCAGCGTTGTCCCTAGCGGGAGAAGGAATGAGCAGTTCTTC.

The CDR3: CASSLPLTSGSIADTQYF. CDR3 coding DNA: TGTGCCAGCAGTCTACCCCTGACCAGCGGGAGTATCGCAGATACGCAGTATTTT. The chain recombines TRBV12-3 or TRBV12-4 with TRBJ2-3, with 8 bases matching TRBD2. The CDR3 is 18 residues long. V lost 5 bases to trimming and J lost 4 bases; unmatched junction nucleotides: 17.

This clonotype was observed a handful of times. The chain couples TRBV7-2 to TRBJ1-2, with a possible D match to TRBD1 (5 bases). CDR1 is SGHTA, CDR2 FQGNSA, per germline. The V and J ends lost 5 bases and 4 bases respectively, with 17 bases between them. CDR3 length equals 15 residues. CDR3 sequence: CASSLTLGEPYGYTF. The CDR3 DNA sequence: TGTGCCAGCAGCCTCACCTTGGGGGAACCCTATGGCTACACCTTC.

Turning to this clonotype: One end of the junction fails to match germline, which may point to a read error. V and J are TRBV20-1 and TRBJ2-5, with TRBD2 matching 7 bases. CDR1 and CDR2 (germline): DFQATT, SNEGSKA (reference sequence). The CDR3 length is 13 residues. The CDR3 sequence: CSARGLDKETQYF. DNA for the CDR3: TGCAGTGCCAGAGGACTAGATAAAGAGACCCAGTACTTC.

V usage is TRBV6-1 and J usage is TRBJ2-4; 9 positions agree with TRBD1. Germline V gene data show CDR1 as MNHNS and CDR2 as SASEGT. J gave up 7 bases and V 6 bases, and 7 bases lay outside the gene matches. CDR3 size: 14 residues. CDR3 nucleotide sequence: TGTGCCAGCAGCCCCGACAGGGGGAGGAACATTCAGTACTTC. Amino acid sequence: CASSPDRGRNIQYF.

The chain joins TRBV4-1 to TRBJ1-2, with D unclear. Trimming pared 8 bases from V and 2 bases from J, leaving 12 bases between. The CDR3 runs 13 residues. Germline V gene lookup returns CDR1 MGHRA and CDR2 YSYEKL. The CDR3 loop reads CASPSTTNYGYTF. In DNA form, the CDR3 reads TGCGCCAGCCCTTCGACAACCAACTATGGCTACACCTTC.

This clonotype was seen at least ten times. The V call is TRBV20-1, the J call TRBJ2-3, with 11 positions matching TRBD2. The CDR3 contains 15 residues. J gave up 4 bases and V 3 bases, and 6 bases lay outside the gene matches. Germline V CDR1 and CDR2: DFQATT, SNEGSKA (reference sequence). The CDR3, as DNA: TGCAGTGCTAGGCGACTAGCGGGACCCTCAGATACGCAGTATTTT. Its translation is CSARRLAGPSDTQYF.

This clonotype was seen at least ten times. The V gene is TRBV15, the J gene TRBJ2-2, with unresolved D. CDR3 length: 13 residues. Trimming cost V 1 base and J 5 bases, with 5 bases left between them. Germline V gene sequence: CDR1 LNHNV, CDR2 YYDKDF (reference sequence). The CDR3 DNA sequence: TGTGCCACCAGCAGAGTTGTGACCGGGGAGCTGTTTTTT. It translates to CATSRVVTGELFF.

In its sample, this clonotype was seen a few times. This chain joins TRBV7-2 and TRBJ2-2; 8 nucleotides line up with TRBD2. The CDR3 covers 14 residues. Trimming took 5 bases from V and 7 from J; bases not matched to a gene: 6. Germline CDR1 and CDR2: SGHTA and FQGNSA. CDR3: CASSPGLAVGELFF. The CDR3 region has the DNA TGTGCCAGCAGCCCCGGACTAGCTGTCGGGGAGCTGTTTTTT. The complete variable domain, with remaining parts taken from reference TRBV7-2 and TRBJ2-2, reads GAGVSQSPSNKVTEKGKDVELRCDPISGHTALYWYRQSLGQGLEFLIYFQGNSAPDKSGLPSDRFSAERTGGSVSTLTIQRTQQEDSAVYLCASSPGLAVGELFFGEGSRLTVL.

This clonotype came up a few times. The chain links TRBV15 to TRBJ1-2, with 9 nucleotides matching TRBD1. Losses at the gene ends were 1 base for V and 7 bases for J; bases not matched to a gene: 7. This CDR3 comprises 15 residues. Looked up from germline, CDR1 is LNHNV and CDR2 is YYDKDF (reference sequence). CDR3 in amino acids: CATSRVGQGPGGYTF. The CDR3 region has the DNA TGTGCCACCAGCAGAGTCGGACAGGGGCCGGGTGGCTACACCTTC.

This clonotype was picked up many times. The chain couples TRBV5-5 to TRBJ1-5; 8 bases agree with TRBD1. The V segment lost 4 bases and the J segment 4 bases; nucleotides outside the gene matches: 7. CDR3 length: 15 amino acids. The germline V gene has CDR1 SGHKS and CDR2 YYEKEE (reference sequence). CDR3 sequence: CASSRDRGGNQPQHF. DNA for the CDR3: TGTGCCAGCAGCAGAGACAGGGGAGGGAATCAGCCCCAGCATTTT.

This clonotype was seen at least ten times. The CDR3 spells CASSLQGENTGELFF. CDR3 DNA sequence: TGTGCCAGCAGCTTGCAGGGCGAGAACACCGGGGAGCTGTTTTTT. This chain links TRBV5-6 with TRBJ2-2; TRBD1 is a possible D gene (5 bases). The CDR3 runs 15 residues. The germline V and J ends were trimmed by 1 base and 1 base, with 8 bases remaining between them. Germline values: CDR1 SGHDT, CDR2 YYEEEE.